These 22 T cell receptor beta chains were all obtained from the same sample, sequenced in a study of T cells in Graves' hyperthyroidism and ophthalmopathy. Template material for amplifying TCR beta CDR3 regions consisted of RNA transcripts. An initial round of RT-PCR targeting the TCR CDR3 relied on the HTBI primer set. One entry per CDR3 protein, called by TCRdb with MiXCR from the multiplex PCR reads. The sample lists approximately 480,000 distinct CDR3 sequences, around 21% occurring once. Sequencing was done on a sample of blood. These receptors were taken from a man younger than 35 with Graves' hyperthyroidism.

The chain links TRBV30 to TRBJ2-7; D call uncertain. The germline V and J ends were trimmed by 6 bases and 1 base, with 7 bases remaining between them. CDR1 and CDR2 (germline): GTSNPN, SVGIG (reference sequence). CDR3 length: 11 residues. CDR3 loop: CACLLSYEQYF. The DNA of the CDR3 is TGTGCCTGTCTCCTATCCTACGAGCAGTACTTC.

The V and J genes are TRBV12-3 or TRBV12-4 and TRBJ1-2, with D possibly being TRBD1 (5 bases). Trimming took off 2 bases at V and 4 bases at J, with 14 bases between the two ends. The CDR3 is made up of 15 amino acids. CDR3 residues: CASSLSQGVSYGYTF. The CDR3 region has the DNA TGTGCCAGCAGTTTAAGCCAAGGGGTGAGCTATGGCTACACCTTC.

This clonotype occurred a few times. This sequence joins TRBV27 and TRBJ1-2; 12 bases align to TRBD1. CDR3 size: 15 residues. Germline CDR1 MNHEY, CDR2 SMNVEV (reference sequence). Trimming at V came to 7 bases and at J to 6 bases, leaving 9 bases not matched to a gene. DNA for the CDR3: TGTGCCAGCACCGCCGGGACAGGGGGCAGAGATGGCTACACCTTC. Residues: CASTAGTGGRDGYTF.

This clonotype came up many times. The chain uses TRBV12-3 or TRBV12-4 and TRBJ1-1; D remains ambiguous. This CDR3 is built from 14 residues. V lost 7 bases and J lost 0, with 12 bases in between. CDR3 in amino acids: CASKIGDLNTEAFF. The CDR3 nucleotides read TGTGCCAGCAAAATCGGCGACCTGAACACTGAAGCTTTCTTT.

This clonotype was observed a handful of times. The chain is built from TRBV6-2 or TRBV6-3 and TRBJ2-5; 11 bases match TRBD2. Trimming at V came to 7 bases and at J to 6 bases, leaving 4 bases not matched to a gene. The CDR3 is 13 residues long. Germline assignment: CDR1 MNHEY and CDR2 SVGEGT. The CDR3 bases are TGTGCCAGCACGCCTAGCGGGGGGCAGACCCAGTACTTC. It specifies CASTPSGGQTQYF.

This clonotype was seen at least ten times. This chain joins TRBV2 and TRBJ1-2; D might be TRBD1 (6 bases). Looked up from germline, CDR1 is SNHLY and CDR2 is FYNNEI. V shed 4 bases and J shed 5 bases, with 11 bases lying between them. CDR3 length equals 13 residues. The CDR3 coding sequence is TGTGCCAGCAGTGTGAACAGGGCTTATGGCTACACCTTC. It encodes CASSVNRAYGYTF.

The chain employs TRBV6-5 and TRBJ1-5; no clear D gene. The CDR3 consists of 14 residues. V lost 4 bases to trimming and J lost 10 bases, with 17 bases between them. The V gene's germline CDR1 is MNHEY and CDR2 SVGAGI. The CDR3 reads CASSLSSTTRPQHF. For the CDR3, the DNA is TGTGCCAGCAGTTTGTCTTCAACGACGCGTCCCCAGCATTTT.

With respect to this clonotype: This sequence may be a read error, since a much larger clone differs from it by one base. The J gene is TRBJ2-7, the V gene TRBV2; a weak D match, TRBD2 (5 bases). The CDR3 covers 14 residues. Germline CDR1 and CDR2: SNHLY and FYNNEI. This CDR3 reads CVSSEDRESYEQYF. CDR3 bases: TGTGTCAGCAGTGAAGATCGGGAATCCTACGAGCAGTACTTC.

This clonotype turned up a few times. J is TRBJ2-4 and V is TRBV11-1; D might be TRBD2 (5 bases). V lost 4 bases to trimming and J lost 2 bases, with 21 bases between them. CDR3 size: 18 residues. Per germline, CDR1 SGHAT and CDR2 FQDESV (reference sequence). The CDR3 spells CASSSGESSSVTKNIQYF. The CDR3 DNA sequence: TGTGCCAGCAGCTCCGGGGAGTCCTCGTCGGTTACCAAAAACATTCAGTACTTC.

A few counts support this clonotype. The chain employs TRBV5-1 and TRBJ2-5; 9 bases line up with TRBD2. Germline CDR1 SGHRS, CDR2 YFSETQ. Losses at the gene ends were 7 bases for V and 3 bases for J; bases not matched to a gene: 10. This CDR3 has 15 amino acids. The CDR3 DNA follows: TGCGCCAGCTATCTAGGCGGCGGGGGGGAAGAGACCCAGTACTTC. It encodes CASYLGGGGEETQYF.

This chain uses TRBV19 with TRBJ2-7; D gene unclear. The V and J ends lost 1 base and 3 bases respectively, with 7 bases between them. Germline V CDR1 and CDR2: LNHDA, SQIVND (reference sequence). This CDR3 comprises 13 residues. The DNA of the CDR3 is TGTGCCAGTAGTATAGGGGAACACTACGAGCAGTACTTC. It yields the protein CASSIGEHYEQYF.

This clonotype was counted many times. The rearrangement links TRBV20-1 to TRBJ1-1; possible D gene TRBD1, 6 bases. Germline V gene sequence: CDR1 DFQATT, CDR2 SNEGSKA (reference sequence). This CDR3 region has 14 residues. Trimming removed 2 bases from V and 3 bases from J, with 13 bases in between. CDR3 amino acids: CSARLEGGDTEAFF. As DNA, the CDR3 is TGCAGTGCTAGATTGGAGGGGGGCGACACTGAAGCTTTCTTT.

Many counts were recorded for this clonotype. The chain joins TRBV7-8 to TRBJ1-1; no firm D call. Trimming stripped 5 bases from V and 1 base from J, with 17 bases between. Per the germline V gene, CDR1 is SGHVS and CDR2 is FQNEAQ. This CDR3 region has 16 residues. This CDR3 is CASSLWTKAKNTEAFF. The CDR3 coding sequence is TGTGCCAGCAGCCTCTGGACGAAGGCCAAGAACACTGAAGCTTTCTTT.

The rearrangement uses TRBV5-1 and TRBJ2-5, with 11 bases aligning to TRBD2. The germline gives CDR1 SGHRS, CDR2 YFSETQ. V trimming: 4 bases; J trimming: 2 bases; junction bases outside the gene matches: 4. This CDR3 spans 15 amino acids. The DNA of the CDR3 is TGCGCCAGCAGCCCGGGACTAGCGGATCAAGAGACCCAGTACTTC. This translates into CASSPGLADQETQYF.

The sample holds many counts of this clonotype. The chain employs TRBV7-9 and TRBJ2-5; D possibly corresponds to TRBD2 (5 bases). The germline V and J ends were trimmed by 1 base and 6 bases, with 18 bases remaining between them. There are 16 residues in the CDR3. Germline V gene lookup returns CDR1 SEHNR and CDR2 FQNEAQ (reference sequence). CDR3 residues: CASSLELGEVAKTQYF. The CDR3 region has the DNA TGTGCCAGCAGCTTAGAATTGGGAGAGGTGGCCAAGACCCAGTACTTC.

In its sample, this clonotype was seen many times. The chain has TRBV28 and TRBJ2-5, with a possible D match to TRBD2 (6 bases). The germline CDR1 and CDR2 sequences are MDHEN and SYDVKM. The V and J ends lost 6 bases and 5 bases respectively, with 22 bases between them. CDR3 size: 16 residues. The CDR3 is CASSRYIAARGETQYF. The CDR3 DNA sequence: TGTGCCAGCAGCCGTTATATAGCGGCCCGCGGGGAGACCCAGTACTTC.

This clonotype has a handful of counts. The V gene is TRBV20-1, the J gene TRBJ1-2; tentative D call: TRBD1 (6 bases). The CDR3 length is 16 residues. Trimming removed 0 bases at V and 4 bases at J, with 18 bases between. CDR1 is DFQATT and CDR2 is SNEGSKA in the germline V gene (reference sequence). CDR3 coding DNA: TGCAGTGCTAGAGATCGGGAACAGGGTCTAACCTATGGCTACACCTTC. It translates to CSARDREQGLTYGYTF.

This clonotype was counted at least ten times. J is TRBJ1-1 and V is TRBV12-3 or TRBV12-4; D gene ambiguous. V shed 6 bases and J shed 5 bases, with 10 bases lying between them. This CDR3 region has 12 residues. The DNA for the CDR3 is TGTGCCAGCAGGTTCCGGGGAACTGAAGCTTTCTTT. It specifies CASRFRGTEAFF.

This chain joins TRBV5-1 and TRBJ2-7; no definite D call. Germline V lookup: CDR1 SGHRS, CDR2 YFSETQ. The CDR3 totals 16 residues. V gave up 0 bases and J gave up 0 bases, with 13 bases separating them. In nucleotides, the CDR3 is TGCGCCAGCAGCTTGGGACGGCTTCCCAGCTCCTACGAGCAGTACTTC. Its protein product is CASSLGRLPSSYEQYF.

The chain combines TRBV3-1 with TRBJ1-5; 8 nucleotides align to TRBD1. Germline lookup yields CDR1 LGHDT and CDR2 YNNKEL (reference sequence). The length of the CDR3 is 15 residues. Germline trimming cut 3 bases from V and 7 bases from J; bases unmatched to any gene: 8. The DNA for the CDR3 is TGTGCCAGCAGCCAGACAGGGGATGGGAGCCAGCCCCAGCATTTT. This gives the protein CASSQTGDGSQPQHF.

This clonotype was seen many times. The V gene is TRBV5-1, the J gene TRBJ2-5; a weak D match, TRBD2 (6 bases). The CDR3 covers 14 residues. Trimming stripped 4 bases from V and 5 bases from J, with 15 bases between. Germline-derived CDR1 and CDR2 are SGHRS and YFSETQ. This CDR3 is CASSPGLGGETQYF. DNA for the CDR3: TGCGCCAGCAGCCCAGGACTCGGAGGGGAGACCCAGTACTTC.

The table lists this clonotype with many counts. The chain links TRBV6-1 to TRBJ2-5; 11 bases agree with TRBD2. Germline V CDR1 and CDR2: MNHNS, SASEGT. Trimming at V came to 5 bases and at J to 4 bases, leaving 6 bases not matched to a gene. CDR3 length: 15 residues. The CDR3 protein is CASSLVAGGSETQYF. The CDR3 DNA is TGTGCCAGCAGTCTGGTAGCGGGGGGGTCAGAGACCCAGTACTTC.